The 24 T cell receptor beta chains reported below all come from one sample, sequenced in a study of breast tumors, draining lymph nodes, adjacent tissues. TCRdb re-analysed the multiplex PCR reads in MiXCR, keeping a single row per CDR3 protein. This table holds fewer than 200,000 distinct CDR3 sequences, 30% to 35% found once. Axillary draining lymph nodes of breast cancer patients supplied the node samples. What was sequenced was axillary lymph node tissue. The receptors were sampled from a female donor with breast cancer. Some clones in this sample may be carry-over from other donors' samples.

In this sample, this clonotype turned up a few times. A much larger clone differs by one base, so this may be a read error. The CDR3 bases are TGTGCCAGTAGTGGCTCAGGGTGGGTTGGCTATGGCTACACCTTC. The encoded protein is CASSGSGWVGYGYTF. The genes are TRBV19 and TRBJ1-2; a possible D gene is TRBD1 (5 bases). The CDR3 contains 15 residues. CDR1 and CDR2 from the germline V gene are LNHDA and SQIVND (reference sequence). Trimming cost V 5 bases and J 4 bases, with 17 bases left between them.

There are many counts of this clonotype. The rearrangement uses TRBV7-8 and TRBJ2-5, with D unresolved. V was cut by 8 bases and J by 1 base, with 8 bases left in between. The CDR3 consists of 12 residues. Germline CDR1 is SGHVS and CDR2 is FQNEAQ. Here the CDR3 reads CASQATQETQYF. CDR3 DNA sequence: TGTGCCAGCCAGGCAACCCAAGAGACCCAGTACTTC.

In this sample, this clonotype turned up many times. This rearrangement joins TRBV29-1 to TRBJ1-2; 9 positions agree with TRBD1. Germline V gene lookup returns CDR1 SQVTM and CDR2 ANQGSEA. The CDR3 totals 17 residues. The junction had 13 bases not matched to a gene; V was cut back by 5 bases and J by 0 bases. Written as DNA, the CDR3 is TGCAGCGTTCTCGGGACAGGGACCTCAGGTTCTAACTATGGCTACACCTTC. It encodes CSVLGTGTSGSNYGYTF.

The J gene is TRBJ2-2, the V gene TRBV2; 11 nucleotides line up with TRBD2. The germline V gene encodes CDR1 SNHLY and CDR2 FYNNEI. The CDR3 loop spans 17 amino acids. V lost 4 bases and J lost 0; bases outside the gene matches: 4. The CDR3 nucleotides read TGTGCCAGCAGTGTAGGTAGCGGGGGGGCGAACACCGGGGAGCTGTTTTTT. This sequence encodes CASSVGSGGANTGELFF. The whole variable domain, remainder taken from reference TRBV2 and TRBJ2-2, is EPEVTQTPSHQVTQMGQEVILRCVPISNHLYFYWYRQILGQKVEFLVSFYNNEISEKSEIFDDQFSVERPDGSNFTLKIRSTKLEDSAMYFCASSVGSGGANTGELFFGEGSRLTVL.

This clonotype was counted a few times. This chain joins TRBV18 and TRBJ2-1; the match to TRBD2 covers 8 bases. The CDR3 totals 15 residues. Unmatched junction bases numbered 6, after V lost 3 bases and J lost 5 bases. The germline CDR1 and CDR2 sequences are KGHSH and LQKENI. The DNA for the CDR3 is TGTGCCAGCTCACCCCCACGGGAGGGGAACAATGAGCAGTTCTTC. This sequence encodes CASSPPREGNNEQFF.

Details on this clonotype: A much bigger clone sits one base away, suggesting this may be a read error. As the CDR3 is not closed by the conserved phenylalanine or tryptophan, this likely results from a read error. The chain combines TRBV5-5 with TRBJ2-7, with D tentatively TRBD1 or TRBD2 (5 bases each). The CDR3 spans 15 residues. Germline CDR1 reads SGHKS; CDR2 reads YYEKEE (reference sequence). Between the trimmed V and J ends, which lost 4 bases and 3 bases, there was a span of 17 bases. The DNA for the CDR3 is TGTGCCAGCAGCGAAGGAACCGGGACCTACTACGAGCAGTACTCC. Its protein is CASSEGTGTYYEQYS.

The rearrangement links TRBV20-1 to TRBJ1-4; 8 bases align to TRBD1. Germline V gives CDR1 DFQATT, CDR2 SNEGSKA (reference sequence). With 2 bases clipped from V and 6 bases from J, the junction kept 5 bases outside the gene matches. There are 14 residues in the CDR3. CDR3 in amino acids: CSARQGAKDEKLFF. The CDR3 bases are TGCAGTGCTAGACAGGGGGCGAAGGATGAAAAACTGTTTTTT.

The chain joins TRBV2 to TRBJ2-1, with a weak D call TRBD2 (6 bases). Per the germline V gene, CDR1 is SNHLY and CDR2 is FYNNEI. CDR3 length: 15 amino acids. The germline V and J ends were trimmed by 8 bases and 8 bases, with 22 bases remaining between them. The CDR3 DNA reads TGTGCCAGCGACCGGGGGTCGAATACGAACGATGAGCAGTTCTTC. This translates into CASDRGSNTNDEQFF.

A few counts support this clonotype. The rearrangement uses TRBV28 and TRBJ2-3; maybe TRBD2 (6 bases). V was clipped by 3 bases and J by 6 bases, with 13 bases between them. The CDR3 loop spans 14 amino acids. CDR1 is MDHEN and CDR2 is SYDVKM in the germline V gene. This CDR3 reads CASSLGGDRDTQYF. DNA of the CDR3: TGTGCCAGCAGTTTGGGGGGTGACCGCGATACGCAGTATTTT.

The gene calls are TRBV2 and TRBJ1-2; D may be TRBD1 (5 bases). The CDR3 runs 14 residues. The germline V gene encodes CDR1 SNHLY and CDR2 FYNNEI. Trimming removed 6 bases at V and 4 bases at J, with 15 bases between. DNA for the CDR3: TGTGCCAGCAGCAAAGGGACGGACTCCTATGGCTACACCTTC. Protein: CASSKGTDSYGYTF.

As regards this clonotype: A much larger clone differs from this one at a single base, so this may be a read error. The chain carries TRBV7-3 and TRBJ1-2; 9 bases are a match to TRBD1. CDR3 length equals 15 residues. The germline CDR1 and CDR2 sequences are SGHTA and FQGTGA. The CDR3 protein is CASSLGQGDYYGYPF. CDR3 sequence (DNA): TGTGCCAGCAGCTTGGGACAGGGAGATTACTATGGCTACCCCTTC. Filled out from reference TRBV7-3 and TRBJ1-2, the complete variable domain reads GAGVSQTPSNKVTEKGKYVELRCDPISGHTALYWYRQSLGQGPEFLIYFQGTGAADDSGLPNDRFFAVRPEGSVSTLKIQRTERGDSAVYLCASSLGQGDYYGYPFGSGTRLTVV.

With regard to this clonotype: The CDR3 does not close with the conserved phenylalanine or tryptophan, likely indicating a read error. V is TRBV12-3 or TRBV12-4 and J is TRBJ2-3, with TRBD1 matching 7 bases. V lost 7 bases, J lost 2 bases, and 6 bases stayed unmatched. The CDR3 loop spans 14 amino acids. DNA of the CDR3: TGTGCCAGCAAAAGGGGACAGCACACAGATACGCAGTATCTT. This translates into CASKRGQHTDTQYL.

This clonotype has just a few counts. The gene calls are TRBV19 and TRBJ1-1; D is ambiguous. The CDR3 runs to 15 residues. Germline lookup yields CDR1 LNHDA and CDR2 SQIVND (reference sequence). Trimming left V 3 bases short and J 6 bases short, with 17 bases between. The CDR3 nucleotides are TGTGCCAGTAGTATCCGCCCCATACCCCGGGCTGAAGCTTTCTTT. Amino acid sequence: CASSIRPIPRAEAFF. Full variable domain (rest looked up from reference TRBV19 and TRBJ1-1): DGGITQSPKYLFRKEGQNVTLSCEQNLNHDAMYWYRQDPGQGLRLIYYSQIVNDFQKGDIAEGYSVSREKKESFPLTVTSAQKNPTAFYLCASSIRPIPRAEAFFGQGTRLTVV.

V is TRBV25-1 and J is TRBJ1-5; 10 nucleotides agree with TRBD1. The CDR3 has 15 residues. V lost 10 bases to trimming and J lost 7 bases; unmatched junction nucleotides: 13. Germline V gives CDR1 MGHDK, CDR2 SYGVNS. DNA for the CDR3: TGTGCCACCAAATCAGGTGGGACAGGGGCGCAGCCCCAGCATTTT. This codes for CATKSGGTGAQPQHF. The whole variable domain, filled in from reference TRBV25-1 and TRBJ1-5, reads EADIYQTPRYLVIGTGKKITLECSQTMGHDKMYWYQQDPGMELHLIHYSYGVNSTEKGDLSSESTVSRIRTEHFPLTLESARPSHTSQYLCATKSGGTGAQPQHFGDGTRLSIL.

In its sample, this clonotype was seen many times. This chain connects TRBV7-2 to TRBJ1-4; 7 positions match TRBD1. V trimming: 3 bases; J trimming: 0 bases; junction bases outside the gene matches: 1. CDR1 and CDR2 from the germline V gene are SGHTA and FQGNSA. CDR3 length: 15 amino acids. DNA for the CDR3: TGTGCCAGCAGCTTCAGGGGGGCAACTAATGAAAAACTGTTTTTT. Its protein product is CASSFRGATNEKLFF.

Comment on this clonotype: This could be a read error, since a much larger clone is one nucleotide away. The CDR3 DNA sequence: TGTGCCAGCAGCTTGGGTTCTACCGGGAACCAAGAGACCCAGTACTTC. Amino acids: CASSLGSTGNQETQYF. The chain couples TRBV5-6 to TRBJ2-5; perhaps TRBD2 as D (5 bases). The germline V and J ends were trimmed by 0 bases and 0 bases, with 12 bases remaining between them. Germline V gene sequence: CDR1 SGHDT, CDR2 YYEEEE. The CDR3 sequence is 16 residues long.

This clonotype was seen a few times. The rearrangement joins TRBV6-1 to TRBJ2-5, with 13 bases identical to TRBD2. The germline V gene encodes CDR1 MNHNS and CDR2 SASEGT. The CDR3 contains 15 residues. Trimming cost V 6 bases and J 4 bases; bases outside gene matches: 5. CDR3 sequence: CASSRTSGSGETQYF. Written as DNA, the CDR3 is TGTGCCAGCAGCCGGACTAGCGGGAGTGGAGAGACCCAGTACTTC.

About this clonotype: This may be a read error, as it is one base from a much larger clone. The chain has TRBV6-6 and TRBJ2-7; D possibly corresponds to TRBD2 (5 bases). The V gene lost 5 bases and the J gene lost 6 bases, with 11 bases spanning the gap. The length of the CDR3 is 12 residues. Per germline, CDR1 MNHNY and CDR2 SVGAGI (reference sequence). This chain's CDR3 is CASSHEGLEQYF. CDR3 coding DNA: TGTGCCAGCAGTCACGAGGGCCTCGAGCAGTACTTC.

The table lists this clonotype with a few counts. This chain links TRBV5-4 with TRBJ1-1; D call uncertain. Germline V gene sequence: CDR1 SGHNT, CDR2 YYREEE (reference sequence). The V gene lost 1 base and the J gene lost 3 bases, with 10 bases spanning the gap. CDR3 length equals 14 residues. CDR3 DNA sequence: TGTGCCAGCAGCTTGTATGGTTCGGACACTGAAGCTTTCTTT. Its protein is CASSLYGSDTEAFF.

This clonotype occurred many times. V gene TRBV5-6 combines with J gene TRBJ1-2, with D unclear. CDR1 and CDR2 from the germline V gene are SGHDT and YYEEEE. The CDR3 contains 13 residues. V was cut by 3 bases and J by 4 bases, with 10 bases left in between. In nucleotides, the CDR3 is TGTGCCAGCAGCTCGCAGGCAACCTATGGCTACACCTTC. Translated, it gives CASSSQATYGYTF. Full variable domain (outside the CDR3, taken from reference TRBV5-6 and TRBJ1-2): DAGVTQSPTHLIKTRGQQVTLRCSPKSGHDTVSWYQQALGQGPQFIFQYYEEEERQRGNFPDRFSGHQFPNYSSELNVNALLLGDSALYLCASSSQATYGYTFGSGTRLTVV.

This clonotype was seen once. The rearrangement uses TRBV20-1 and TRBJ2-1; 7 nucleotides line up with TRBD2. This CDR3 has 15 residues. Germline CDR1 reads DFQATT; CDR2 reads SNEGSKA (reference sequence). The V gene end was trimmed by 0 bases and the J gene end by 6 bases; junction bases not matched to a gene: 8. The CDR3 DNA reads TGCAGTGCTAGAGATCGGGACGGGGGGATCAATGAGCAGTTCTTC. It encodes CSARDRDGGINEQFF.

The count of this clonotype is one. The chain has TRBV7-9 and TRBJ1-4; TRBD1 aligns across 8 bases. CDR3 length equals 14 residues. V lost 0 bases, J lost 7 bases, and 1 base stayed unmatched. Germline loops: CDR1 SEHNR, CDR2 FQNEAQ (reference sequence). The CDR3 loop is CASSLARGREKLFF. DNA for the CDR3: TGTGCCAGCAGCTTAGCCAGGGGGCGTGAAAAACTGTTTTTT.

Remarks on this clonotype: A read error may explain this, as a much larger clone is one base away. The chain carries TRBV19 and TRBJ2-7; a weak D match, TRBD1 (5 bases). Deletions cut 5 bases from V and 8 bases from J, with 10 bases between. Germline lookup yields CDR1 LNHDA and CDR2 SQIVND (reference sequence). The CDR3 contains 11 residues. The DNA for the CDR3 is TGTGCCAGTAGTTATCACAGGAAGCAGTACTTC. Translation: CASSYHRKQYF.

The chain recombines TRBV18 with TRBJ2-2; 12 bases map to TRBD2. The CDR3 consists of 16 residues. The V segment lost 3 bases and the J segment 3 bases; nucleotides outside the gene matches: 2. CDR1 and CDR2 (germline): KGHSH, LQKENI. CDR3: CASSPRLAGDTGELFF. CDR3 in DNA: TGTGCCAGCTCACCCAGACTAGCGGGGGACACCGGGGAGCTGTTTTTT.